This T cell receptor beta chain is drawn from a study of beta chain features in type 1 diabetes (dated by TCRdb to between 2018 and 2020). For the study in its entirety: Patients and healthy donors did not differ in mean age, gender distribution, total cell number or subset yield. A total of around 100 million sorted cells were examined across all samples, and RNA yield correlated strongly with the number of cells per subset. In the study, TCRB repertoires of sorted circulating CD4+ T cell subsets from recently diagnosed type 1 diabetes patients were compared with those of matched healthy donors. Regulatory and stem cell-like memory subsets were obtained from only 8 patients and roughly eight healthy donors, while naive and central memory subsets were obtained from all 30 or so donors.

The investigation overall reported the following: In all four CD4+ subsets, TCRB CDR3 length was moderately but significantly shorter in type 1 diabetes patients. PCR might favor shorter templates, but patient and control samples were amplified and corrected together, so any skew would affect both groups equally. Sequencing cDNA rather than genomic DNA could over-represent highly expressing activated cells, although activation and CD3 levels did not differ between groups. At VDJ recombination sites, patients with type 1 diabetes made fewer insertions and deleted more nucleotides, a pattern implying thymic rearrangement abnormalities. Only small numbers of individuals were included in the HLA sub-analyses, which left unresolved whether HLA type had any influence on TCRB rearrangement. Naive, central memory and regulatory TCRB repertoires appeared to be more alike among patients than among healthy donors.

Worth noting for this clone: Its antigen is unknown. Within one base of it there is no much larger clone, and no base qualities were kept.

The entire isolated RNA was reverse transcribed using the High Capacity cDNA Reverse Transcription Kit, and thus expressed TCRB transcripts were sequenced. Deep immunoSEQ sequencing was performed on naive, central memory and regulatory T cell samples, with an average of roughly 3.3 million total reads per sample. After sorted cells were lysed in RLT buffer, RNA was extracted with DNase-treated RNeasy Micro or Mini kits, with the choice depending on cell number. To prevent cross-contamination, each cell subset was processed individually, whereas patient and healthy donor samples were processed jointly. The immunoSEQ multiplex PCR was used to amplify TCRB sequences from cDNA, generating 87-bp fragments that spanned the CDR3 region. Sequencing of the amplicons was done on the Illumina HiSeq platform. The original pipeline was this. Synthetic template baselines were used to correct PCR bias computationally, reads within Hamming distance 2 were collapsed together, and singletons that could not be merged were discarded. Reads were aligned against IMGT to assign V, D and J genes, CDR3 length and insertions or deletions at six rearrangement sites. Clonotype counts were normalized to sorted cell number within each subset before computing true diversity and Gini coefficients with the tcR R package. The overlap coefficient, calculated on TCRB nucleotide sequences, was used to quantify repertoire sharing. Out-of-frame TCRB sequences from naive cells were analyzed as a proxy for the pre-selection repertoire. TCRdb retrieved this table from immuneACCESS and kept in-frame rearrangements only. Not all clones are present; in checked studies, unresolved V genes account for under half, and no reason is known for the remainder. The V and J calls and the clone size are those of that table, but D and trimming were determined from the DNA. Present in this sample are approximately 280,000 clones, over 12% of which were seen just once. Together, the top ten hold roughly 0.015% of the sample.

Each donor gave one peripheral blood draw, averaging approximately 120 mL, which was collected into heparinised tubes. Naive, central memory, regulatory and stem cell-like memory CD4+ T cells were sorted on a BD FACSAria II using a panel including CD45RO, CCR7, CD25, CD127, CD95 and CD27. Purity was above 95% for every sorted population. PBMCs were isolated immediately by Lymphoprep density gradient centrifugation and stained directly without culture. So that batch effects would be minimized, each experiment stained and sorted samples in pairs, pairing one healthy donor with one patient. The CDR3 has 16 amino acids, counting the end cysteine and phenylalanine. The DNA shown is the 48-base CDR3, in frame from base 1. CDR1 and CDR2 were assigned from the germline V gene as KGHSH and LQKENI. V was cut back by 3 bases and J by 2 bases, leaving a gap of 15 bases between them.

The chain couples TRBV18 to TRBJ2-3; TRBD2 is a weak D gene call, 5 bases matching. Sample: naive CD4+ T cells from blood. The cell subset or site label for this specimen denotes: true naive CD4+ T cells. The sequence was obtained from a man aged 18 to 30 with type 1 diabetes. The encoded CDR3 is CASSPPGVFFTDTQYF. The nucleotide sequence is TGTGCCAGCTCACCCCCCGGGGTCTTTTTCACAGATACGCAGTATTTT.